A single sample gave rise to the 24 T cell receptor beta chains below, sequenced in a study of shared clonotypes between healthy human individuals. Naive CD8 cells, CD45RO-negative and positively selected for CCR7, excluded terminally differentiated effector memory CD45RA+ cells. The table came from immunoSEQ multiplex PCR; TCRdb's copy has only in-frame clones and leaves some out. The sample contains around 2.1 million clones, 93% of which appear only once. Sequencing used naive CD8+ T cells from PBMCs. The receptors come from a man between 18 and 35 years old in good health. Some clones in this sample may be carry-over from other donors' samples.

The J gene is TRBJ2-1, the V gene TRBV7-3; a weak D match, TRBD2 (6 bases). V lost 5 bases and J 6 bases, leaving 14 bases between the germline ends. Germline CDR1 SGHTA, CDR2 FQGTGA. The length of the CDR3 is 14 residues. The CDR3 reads CASSQDQGGNEQFF. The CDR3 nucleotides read TGTGCCAGCAGCCAAGATCAGGGAGGCAATGAGCAGTTCTTC.

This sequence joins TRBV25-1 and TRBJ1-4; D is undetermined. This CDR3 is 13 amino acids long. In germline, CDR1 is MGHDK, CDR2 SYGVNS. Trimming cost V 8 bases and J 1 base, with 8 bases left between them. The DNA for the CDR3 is TGTGCCAGCTCCTTGCTAACTAATGAAAAACTGTTTTTT. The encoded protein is CASSLLTNEKLFF. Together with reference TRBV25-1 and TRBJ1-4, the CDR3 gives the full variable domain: EADIYQTPRYLVIGTGKKITLECSQTMGHDKMYWYQQDPGMELHLIHYSYGVNSTEKGDLSSESTVSRIRTEHFPLTLESARPSHTSQYLCASSLLTNEKLFFGSGTQLSVL.

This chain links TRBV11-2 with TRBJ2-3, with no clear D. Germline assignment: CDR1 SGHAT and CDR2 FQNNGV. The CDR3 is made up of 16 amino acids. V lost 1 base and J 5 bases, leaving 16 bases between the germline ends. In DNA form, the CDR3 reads TGTGCCAGCAGCTTAGTTATTACTTCGGTGGGAGATACGCAGTATTTT. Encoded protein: CASSLVITSVGDTQYF.

The CDR3 is CASSPPGHYGYTF. DNA of the CDR3: TGTGCCAGCAGTCCCCCGGGACACTATGGCTACACCTTC. V gene TRBV27 combines with J gene TRBJ1-2, with a tentative D call TRBD1 (5 bases). Trimming cost V 5 bases and J 3 bases, with 10 bases left between them. CDR1 and CDR2 (germline): MNHEY, SMNVEV (reference sequence). The CDR3 length is 13 residues.

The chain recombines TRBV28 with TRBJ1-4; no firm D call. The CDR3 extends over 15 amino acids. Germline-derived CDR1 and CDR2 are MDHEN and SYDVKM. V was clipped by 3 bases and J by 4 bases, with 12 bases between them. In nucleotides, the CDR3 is TGTGCCAGCAGTTTCTTCAGGCAAAGTAATGAAAAACTGTTTTTT. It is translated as CASSFFRQSNEKLFF.

For the CDR3, the DNA is TGTGCCATCAGCGCTGAGGAGGGGCTTAATGAAAAACTGTTTTTT. Translation: CAISAEEGLNEKLFF. The chain carries TRBV10-3 and TRBJ1-4; D possibly corresponds to TRBD1 (5 bases). This CDR3 has 15 residues. The V gene lost 6 bases and the J gene lost 4 bases, with 15 bases spanning the gap. Germline V gene lookup returns CDR1 ENHRY and CDR2 SYGVKD.

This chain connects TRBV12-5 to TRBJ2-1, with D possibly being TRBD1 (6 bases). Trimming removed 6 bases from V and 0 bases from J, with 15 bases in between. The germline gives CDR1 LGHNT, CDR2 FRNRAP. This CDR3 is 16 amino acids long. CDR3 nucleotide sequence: TGTGCTAGTGGGCCCGGACAGTTTAGCTCCTACAATGAGCAGTTCTTC. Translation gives CASGPGQFSSYNEQFF.

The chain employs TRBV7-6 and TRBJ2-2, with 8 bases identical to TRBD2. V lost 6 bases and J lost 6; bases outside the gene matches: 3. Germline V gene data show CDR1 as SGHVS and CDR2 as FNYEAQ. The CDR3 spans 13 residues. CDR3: CASRRRGAGELFF. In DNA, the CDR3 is TGTGCCAGCAGGAGGCGGGGGGCCGGGGAGCTGTTTTTT.

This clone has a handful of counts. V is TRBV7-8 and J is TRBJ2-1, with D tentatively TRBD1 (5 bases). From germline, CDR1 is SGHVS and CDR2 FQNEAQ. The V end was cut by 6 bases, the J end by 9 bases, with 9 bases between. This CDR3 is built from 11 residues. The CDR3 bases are TGTGCCAGCAGGGCAGGGATTGAGCAGTTCTTC. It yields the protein CASRAGIEQFF.

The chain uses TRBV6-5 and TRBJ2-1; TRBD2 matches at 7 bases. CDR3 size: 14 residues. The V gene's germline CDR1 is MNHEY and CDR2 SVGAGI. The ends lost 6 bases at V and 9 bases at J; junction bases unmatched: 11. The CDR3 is CASSPAAGVAEQFF. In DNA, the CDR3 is TGTGCCAGCAGCCCCGCGGCGGGAGTAGCTGAGCAGTTCTTC.

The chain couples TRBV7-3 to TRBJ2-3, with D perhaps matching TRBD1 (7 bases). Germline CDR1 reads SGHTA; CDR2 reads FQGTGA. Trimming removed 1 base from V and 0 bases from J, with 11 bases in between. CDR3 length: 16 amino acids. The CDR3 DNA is TGTGCCAGCAGCTTAATGCGGGACAGCAGCACAGATACGCAGTATTTT. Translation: CASSLMRDSSTDTQYF. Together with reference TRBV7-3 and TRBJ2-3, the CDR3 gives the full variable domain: GAGVSQTPSNKVTEKGKYVELRCDPISGHTALYWYRQSLGQGPEFLIYFQGTGAADDSGLPNDRFFAVRPEGSVSTLKIQRTERGDSAVYLCASSLMRDSSTDTQYFGPGTRLTVL.

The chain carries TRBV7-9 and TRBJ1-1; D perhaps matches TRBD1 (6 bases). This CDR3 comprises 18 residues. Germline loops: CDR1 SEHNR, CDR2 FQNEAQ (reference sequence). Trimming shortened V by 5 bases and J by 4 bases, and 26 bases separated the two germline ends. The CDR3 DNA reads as TGTGCCAGCAGCCGACAAATTCGGACACAGGGCTGGACCACTGAAGCTTTCTTT. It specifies CASSRQIRTQGWTTEAFF.

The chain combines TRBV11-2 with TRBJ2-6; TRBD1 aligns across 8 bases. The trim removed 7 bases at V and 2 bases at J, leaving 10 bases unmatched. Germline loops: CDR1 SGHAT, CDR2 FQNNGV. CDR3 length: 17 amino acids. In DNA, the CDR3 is TGTGCCAGCACCCCGGGACAGGAGGCGACTGGGGCCAACGTCCTGACTTTC. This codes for CASTPGQEATGANVLTF.

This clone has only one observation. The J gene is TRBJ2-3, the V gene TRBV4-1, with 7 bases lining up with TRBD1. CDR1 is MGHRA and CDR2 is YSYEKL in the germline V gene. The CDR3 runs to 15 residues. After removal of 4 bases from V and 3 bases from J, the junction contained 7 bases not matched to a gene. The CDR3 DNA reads TGCGCCAGCAGCCCGCCCCGGACAGGAACAGATACGCAGTATTTT. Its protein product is CASSPPRTGTDTQYF.

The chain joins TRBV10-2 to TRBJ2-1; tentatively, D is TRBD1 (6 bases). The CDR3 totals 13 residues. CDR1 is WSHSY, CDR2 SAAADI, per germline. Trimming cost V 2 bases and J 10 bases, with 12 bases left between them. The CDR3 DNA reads TGCGCCAGCAGTGAGACCGACAGGTGGGAGCAGTTCTTC. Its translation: CASSETDRWEQFF.

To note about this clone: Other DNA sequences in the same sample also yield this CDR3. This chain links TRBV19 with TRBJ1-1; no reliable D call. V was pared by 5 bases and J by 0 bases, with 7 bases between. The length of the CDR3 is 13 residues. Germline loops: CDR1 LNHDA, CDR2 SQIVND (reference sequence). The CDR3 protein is CASSLGVNTEAFF. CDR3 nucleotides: TGTGCCAGTAGTCTTGGGGTGAACACTGAAGCTTTCTTT.

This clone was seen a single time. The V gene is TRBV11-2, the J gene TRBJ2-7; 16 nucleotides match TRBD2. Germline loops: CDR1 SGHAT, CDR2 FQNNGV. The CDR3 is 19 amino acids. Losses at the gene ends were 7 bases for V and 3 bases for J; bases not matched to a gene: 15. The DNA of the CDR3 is TGTGCCAGCAAATTTTTCGAGGGACTAGCGGGAGGGCCTCTCTACGAGCAGTACTTC. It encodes CASKFFEGLAGGPLYEQYF.

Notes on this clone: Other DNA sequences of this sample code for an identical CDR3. The CDR3 reads CASSPRQGSYEQYF. In nucleotides, the CDR3 is TGTGCCAGCAGCCCCCGGCAGGGCTCCTACGAGCAGTACTTC. The chain links TRBV27 to TRBJ2-7; possibly TRBD1 for D (5 bases). V dropped 6 bases and J dropped 0 bases, with 12 bases sitting between them. Germline loops: CDR1 MNHEY, CDR2 SMNVEV (reference sequence). The CDR3 is 14 residues long.

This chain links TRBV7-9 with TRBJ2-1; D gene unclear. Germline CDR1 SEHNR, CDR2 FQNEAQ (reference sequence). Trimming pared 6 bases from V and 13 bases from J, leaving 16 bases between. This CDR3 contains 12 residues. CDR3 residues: CASSAWLATQFF. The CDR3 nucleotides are TGTGCCAGCAGTGCCTGGCTGGCCACTCAGTTCTTC.

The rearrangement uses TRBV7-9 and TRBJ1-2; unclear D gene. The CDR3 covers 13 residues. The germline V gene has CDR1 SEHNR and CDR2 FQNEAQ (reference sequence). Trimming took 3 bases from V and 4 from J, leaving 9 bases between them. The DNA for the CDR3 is TGTGCCAGCAGCTTTGACGGGTTCTATGGCTACACCTTC. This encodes CASSFDGFYGYTF.

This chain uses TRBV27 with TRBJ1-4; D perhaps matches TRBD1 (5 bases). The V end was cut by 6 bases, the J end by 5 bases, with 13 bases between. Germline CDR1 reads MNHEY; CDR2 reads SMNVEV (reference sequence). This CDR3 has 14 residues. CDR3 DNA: TGTGCCAGCAGCACCGTGGGGGGGAATGAAAAACTGTTTTTT. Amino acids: CASSTVGGNEKLFF. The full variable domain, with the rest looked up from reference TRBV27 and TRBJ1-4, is EAQVTQNPRYLITVTGKKLTVTCSQNMNHEYMSWYRQDPGLGLRQIYYSMNVEVTDKGDVPEGYKVSRKEKRNFPLILESPSPNQTSLYFCASSTVGGNEKLFFGSGTQLSVL.

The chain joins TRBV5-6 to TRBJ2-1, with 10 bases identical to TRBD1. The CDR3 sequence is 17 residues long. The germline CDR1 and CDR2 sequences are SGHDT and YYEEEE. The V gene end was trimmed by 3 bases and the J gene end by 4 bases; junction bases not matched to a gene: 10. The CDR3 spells CASSSRQGAPKYNEQFF. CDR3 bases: TGTGCCAGCAGCTCGCGACAGGGGGCCCCCAAATACAATGAGCAGTTCTTC.

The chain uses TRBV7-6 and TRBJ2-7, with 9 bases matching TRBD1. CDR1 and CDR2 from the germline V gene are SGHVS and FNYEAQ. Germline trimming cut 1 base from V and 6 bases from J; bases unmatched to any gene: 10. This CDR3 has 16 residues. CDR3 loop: CASSLDPGTGRPEQYF. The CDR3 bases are TGTGCCAGCAGCTTAGACCCCGGGACAGGGAGGCCCGAGCAGTACTTC. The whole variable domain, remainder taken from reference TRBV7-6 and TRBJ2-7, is GAGVSQSPRYKVTKRGQDVALRCDPISGHVSLYWYRQALGQGPEFLTYFNYEAQQDKSGLPNDRFSAERPEGSISTLTIQRTEQRDSAMYRCASSLDPGTGRPEQYFGPGTRLTVT.

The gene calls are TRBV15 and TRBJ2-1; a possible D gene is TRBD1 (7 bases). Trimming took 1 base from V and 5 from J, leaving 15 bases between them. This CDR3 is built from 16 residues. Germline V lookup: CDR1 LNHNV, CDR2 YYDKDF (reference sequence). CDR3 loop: CATSRGAGQSNNEQFF. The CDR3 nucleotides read TGTGCCACCAGCAGAGGGGCGGGACAGAGCAACAATGAGCAGTTCTTC.